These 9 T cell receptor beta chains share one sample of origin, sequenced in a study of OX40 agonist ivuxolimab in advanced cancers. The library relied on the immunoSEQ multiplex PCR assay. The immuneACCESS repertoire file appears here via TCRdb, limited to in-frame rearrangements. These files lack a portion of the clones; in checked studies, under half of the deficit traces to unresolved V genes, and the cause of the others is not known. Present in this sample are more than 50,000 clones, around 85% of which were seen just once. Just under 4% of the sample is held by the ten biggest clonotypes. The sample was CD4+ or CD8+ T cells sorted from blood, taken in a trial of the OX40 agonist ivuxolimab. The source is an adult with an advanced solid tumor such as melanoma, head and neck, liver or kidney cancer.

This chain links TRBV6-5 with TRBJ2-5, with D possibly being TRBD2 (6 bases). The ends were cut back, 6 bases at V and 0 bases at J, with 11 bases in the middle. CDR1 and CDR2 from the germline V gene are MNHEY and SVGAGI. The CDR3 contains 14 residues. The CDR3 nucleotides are TGTGCCAGCAGCGAAGGAGGGAACCAAGAGACCCAGTACTTC. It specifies CASSEGGNQETQYF.

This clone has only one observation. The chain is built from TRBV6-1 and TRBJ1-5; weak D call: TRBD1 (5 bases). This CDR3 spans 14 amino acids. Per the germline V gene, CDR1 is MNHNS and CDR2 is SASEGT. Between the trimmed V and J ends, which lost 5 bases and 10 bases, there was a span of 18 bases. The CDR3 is CASSRGGGFNPQHF. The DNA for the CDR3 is TGTGCCAGCAGTCGTGGGGGGGGTTTCAATCCCCAGCATTTT.

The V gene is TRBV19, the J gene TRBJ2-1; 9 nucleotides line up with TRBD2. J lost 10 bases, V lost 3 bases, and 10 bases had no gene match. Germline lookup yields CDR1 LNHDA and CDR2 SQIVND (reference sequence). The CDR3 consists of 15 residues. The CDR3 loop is CASSIPGLAPGEQFF. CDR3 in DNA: TGTGCCAGTAGTATCCCGGGACTAGCCCCCGGGGAGCAGTTCTTC.

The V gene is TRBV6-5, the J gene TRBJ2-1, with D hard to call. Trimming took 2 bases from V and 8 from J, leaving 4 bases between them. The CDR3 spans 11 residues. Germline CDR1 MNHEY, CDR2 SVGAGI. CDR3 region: CASSYAHEQFF. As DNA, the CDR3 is TGTGCCAGCAGTTACGCGCATGAGCAGTTCTTC.

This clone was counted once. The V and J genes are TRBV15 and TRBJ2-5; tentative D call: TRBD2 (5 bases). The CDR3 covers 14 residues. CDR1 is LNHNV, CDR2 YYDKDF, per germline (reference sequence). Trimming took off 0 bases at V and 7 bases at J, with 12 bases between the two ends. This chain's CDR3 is CATSRESLEGTQYF. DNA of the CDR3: TGTGCCACCAGCAGAGAATCACTAGAGGGGACCCAGTACTTC.

The CDR3 nucleotides are TGTGCCAGCAGTTGGGGACAGGGGGCTGTAACTGAAGCTTTCTTT. Translating it yields CASSWGQGAVTEAFF. This chain connects TRBV28 to TRBJ1-1; TRBD1 aligns across 12 bases. Germline CDR1 MDHEN, CDR2 SYDVKM. There are 15 residues in the CDR3. J was trimmed by 5 bases and V by 4 bases; bases with no gene match: 5.

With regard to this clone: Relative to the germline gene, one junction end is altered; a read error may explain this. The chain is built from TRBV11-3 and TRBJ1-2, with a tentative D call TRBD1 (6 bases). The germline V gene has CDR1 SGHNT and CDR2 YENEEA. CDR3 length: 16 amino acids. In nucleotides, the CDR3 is TGTGCCAGCACCTTCCGGGGGGGACACAGAAACTATGTCTACACCTTC. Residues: CASTFRGGHRNYVYTF.

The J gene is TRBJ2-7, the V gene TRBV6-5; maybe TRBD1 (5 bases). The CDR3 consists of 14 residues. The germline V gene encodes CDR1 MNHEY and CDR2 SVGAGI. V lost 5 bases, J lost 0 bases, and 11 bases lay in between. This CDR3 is CASSLDIFSYEQYF. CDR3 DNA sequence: TGTGCCAGCAGTCTGGACATTTTCTCCTACGAGCAGTACTTC.

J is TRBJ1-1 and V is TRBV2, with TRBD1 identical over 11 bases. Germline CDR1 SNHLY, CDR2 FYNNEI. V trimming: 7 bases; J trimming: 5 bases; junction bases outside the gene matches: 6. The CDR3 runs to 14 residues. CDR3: CASTAGTGGTEAFF. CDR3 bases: TGTGCCAGCACTGCCGGGACAGGGGGAACTGAAGCTTTCTTT.